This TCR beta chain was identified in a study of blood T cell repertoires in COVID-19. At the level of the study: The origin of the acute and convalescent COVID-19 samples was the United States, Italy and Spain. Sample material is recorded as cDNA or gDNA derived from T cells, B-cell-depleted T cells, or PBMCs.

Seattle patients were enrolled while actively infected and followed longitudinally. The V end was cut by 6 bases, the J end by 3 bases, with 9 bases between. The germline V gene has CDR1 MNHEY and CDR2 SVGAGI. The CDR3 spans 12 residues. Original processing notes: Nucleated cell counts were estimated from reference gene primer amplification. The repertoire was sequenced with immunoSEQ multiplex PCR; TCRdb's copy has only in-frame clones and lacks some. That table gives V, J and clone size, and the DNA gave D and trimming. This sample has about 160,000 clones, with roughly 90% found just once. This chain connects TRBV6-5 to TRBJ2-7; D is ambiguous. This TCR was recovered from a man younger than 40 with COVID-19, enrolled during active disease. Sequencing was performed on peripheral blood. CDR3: CASRNPGYEQYF. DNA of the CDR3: TGTGCCAGCAGAAACCCAGGCTACGAGCAGTACTTC.